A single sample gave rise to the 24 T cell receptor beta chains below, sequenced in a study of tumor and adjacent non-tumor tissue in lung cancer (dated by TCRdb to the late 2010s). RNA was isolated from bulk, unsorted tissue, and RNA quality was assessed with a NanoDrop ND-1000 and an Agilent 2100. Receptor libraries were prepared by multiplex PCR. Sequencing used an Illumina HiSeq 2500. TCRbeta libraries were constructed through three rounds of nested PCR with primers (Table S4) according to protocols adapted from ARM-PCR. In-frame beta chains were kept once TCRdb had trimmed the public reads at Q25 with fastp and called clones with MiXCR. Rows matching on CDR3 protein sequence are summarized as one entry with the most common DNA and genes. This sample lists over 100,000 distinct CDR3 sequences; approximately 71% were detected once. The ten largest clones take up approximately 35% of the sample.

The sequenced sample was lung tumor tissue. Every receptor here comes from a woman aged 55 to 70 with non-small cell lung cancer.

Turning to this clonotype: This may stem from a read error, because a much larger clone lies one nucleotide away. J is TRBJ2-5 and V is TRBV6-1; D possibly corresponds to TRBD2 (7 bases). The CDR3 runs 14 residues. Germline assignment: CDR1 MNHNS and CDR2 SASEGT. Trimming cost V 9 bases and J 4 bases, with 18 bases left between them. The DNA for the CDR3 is TGTGCCAGTGACACGGGGGGCACTCCAGAGACCCAGTACTTC. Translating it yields CASDTGGTPETQYF.

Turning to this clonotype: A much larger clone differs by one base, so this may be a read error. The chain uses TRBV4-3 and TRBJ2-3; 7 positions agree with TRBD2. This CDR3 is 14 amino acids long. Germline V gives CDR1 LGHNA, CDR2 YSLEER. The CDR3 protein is CTSSHAGVADTQYF. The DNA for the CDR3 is TGCACCAGCAGCCATGCGGGAGTGGCAGATACGCAGTATTTT.

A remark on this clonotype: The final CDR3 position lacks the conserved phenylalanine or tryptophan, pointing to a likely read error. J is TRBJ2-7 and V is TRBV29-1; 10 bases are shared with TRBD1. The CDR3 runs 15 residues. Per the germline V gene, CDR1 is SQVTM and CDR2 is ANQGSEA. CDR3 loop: CNVELRQGASYGQYI. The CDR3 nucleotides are TGCAACGTTGAACTCCGACAGGGGGCTTCCTACGGGCAGTACATC.

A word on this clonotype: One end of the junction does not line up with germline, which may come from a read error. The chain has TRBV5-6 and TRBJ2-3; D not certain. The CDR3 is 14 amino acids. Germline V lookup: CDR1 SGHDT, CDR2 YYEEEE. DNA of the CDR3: TGTGCCAGCAGTTTGGTTGGCGGCACATATACGCAGTATTTT. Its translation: CASSLVGGTYTQYF. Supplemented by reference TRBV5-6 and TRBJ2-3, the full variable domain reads DAGVTQSPTHLIKTRGQQVTLRCSPKSGHDTVSWYQQALGQGPQFIFQYYEEEERQRGNFPDRFSGHQFPNYSSELNVNALLLGDSALYLCASSLVGGTYTQYFGPGTRLTVL.

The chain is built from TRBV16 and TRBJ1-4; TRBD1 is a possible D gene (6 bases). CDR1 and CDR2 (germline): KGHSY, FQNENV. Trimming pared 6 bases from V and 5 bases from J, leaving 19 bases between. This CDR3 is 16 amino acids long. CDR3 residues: CASRRQATLVNEKLFF. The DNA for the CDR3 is TGTGCCAGCAGACGACAGGCTACTCTAGTAAATGAAAAACTGTTTTTT.

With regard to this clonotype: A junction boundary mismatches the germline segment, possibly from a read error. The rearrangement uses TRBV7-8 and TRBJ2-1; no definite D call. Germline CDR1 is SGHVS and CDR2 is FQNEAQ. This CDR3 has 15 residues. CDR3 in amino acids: CASSEVHSSYNEQFF. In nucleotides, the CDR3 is TGTGCAAGCAGCGAAGTCCATAGCTCCTACAATGAGCAGTTCTTC.

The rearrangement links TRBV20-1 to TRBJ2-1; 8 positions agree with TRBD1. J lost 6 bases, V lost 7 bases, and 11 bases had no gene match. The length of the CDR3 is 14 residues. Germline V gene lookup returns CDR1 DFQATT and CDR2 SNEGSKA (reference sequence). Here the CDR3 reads CSVQGQGGVNEQFF. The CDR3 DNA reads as TGCAGTGTACAAGGACAGGGAGGAGTCAATGAGCAGTTCTTC.

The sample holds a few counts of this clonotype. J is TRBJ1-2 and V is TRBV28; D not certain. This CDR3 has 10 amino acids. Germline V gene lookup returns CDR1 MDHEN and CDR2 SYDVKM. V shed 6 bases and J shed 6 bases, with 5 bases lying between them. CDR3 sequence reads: CASSLDGYTF. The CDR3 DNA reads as TGTGCCAGCAGCTTAGATGGCTACACCTTC.

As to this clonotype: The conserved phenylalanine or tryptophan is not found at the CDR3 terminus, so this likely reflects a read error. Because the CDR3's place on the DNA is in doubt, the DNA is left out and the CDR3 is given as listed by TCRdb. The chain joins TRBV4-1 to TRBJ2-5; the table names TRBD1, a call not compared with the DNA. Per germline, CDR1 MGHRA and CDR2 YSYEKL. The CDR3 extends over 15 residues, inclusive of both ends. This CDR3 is CASSQDMGPQETHYS.

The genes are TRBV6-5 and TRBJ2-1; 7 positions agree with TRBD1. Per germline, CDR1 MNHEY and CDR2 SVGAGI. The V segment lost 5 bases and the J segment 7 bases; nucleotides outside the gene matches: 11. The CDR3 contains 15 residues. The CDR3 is CASSTGTEKSNEQFF. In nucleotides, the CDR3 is TGTGCCAGCAGTACGGGGACAGAGAAAAGTAATGAGCAGTTCTTC.

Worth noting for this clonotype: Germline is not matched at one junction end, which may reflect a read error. The CDR3, as DNA: TGTGCCAGCAGCTTAGGACTGGACCGGGTCCTCTACGAGCGGTACTTC. Protein: CASSLGLDRVLYERYF. The chain links TRBV11-3 to TRBJ2-7; D is undetermined. This CDR3 spans 16 amino acids. The germline CDR1 and CDR2 sequences are SGHNT and YENEEA. Full variable domain (rest looked up from reference TRBV11-3 and TRBJ2-7): EAGVVQSPRYKIIEKKQPVAFWCNPISGHNTLYWYLQNLGQGPELLIRYENEEAVDDSQLPKDRFSAERLKGVDSTLKIQPAELGDSAVYLCASSLGLDRVLYERYFGPGTRLTVT.

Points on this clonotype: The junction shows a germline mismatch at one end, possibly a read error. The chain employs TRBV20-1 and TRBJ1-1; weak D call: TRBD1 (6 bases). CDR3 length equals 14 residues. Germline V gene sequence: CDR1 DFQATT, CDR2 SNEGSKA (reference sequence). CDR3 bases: TGCAGCGCTAGAGACCTTACAGGGAACACTGAAACTTTCTTT. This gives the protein CSARDLTGNTETFF.

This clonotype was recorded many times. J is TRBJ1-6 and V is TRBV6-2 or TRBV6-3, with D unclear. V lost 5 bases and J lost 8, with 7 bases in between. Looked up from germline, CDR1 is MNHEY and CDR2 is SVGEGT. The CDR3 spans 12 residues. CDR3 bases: TGTGCCAGCAGTCTCTCTGATTCACCCCTCCACTTT. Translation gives CASSLSDSPLHF.

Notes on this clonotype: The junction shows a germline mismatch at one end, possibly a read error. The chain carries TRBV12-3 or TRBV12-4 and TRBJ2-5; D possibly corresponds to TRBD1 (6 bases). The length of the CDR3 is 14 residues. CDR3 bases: TGTGCCAACAGTTTTGTACAGGGACAAGAGACCCAGTACTTC. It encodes CANSFVQGQETQYF.

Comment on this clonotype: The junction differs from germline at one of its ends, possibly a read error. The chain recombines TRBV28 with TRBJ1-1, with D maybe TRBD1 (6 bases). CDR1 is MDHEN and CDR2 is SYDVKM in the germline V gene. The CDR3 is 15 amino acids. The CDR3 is CVSRPQGHTITEAFF. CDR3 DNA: TGTGTCAGCAGACCACAGGGACACACTATCACTGAAGCTTTCTTT.

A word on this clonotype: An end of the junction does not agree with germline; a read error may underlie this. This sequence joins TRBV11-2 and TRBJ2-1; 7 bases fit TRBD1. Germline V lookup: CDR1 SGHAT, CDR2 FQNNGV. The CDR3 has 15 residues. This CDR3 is CAIRGRGGSYNDQFF. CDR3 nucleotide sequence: TGTGCCATCCGAGGCCGAGGGGGCTCCTACAATGATCAGTTCTTC. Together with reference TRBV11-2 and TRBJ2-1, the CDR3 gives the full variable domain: EAGVAQSPRYKIIEKRQSVAFWCNPISGHATLYWYQQILGQGPKLLIQFQNNGVVDDSQLPKDRFSAERLKGVDSTLKIQPAKLEDSAVYLCAIRGRGGSYNDQFFGPGTRLTVL.

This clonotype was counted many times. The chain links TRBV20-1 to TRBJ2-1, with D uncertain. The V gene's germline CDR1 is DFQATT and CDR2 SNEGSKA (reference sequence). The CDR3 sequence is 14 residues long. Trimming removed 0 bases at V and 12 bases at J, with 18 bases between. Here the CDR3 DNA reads TGCAGTGCTAGAGAGCTCACCGGGTCTAGGGCGCAGTTCTTC. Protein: CSARELTGSRAQFF.

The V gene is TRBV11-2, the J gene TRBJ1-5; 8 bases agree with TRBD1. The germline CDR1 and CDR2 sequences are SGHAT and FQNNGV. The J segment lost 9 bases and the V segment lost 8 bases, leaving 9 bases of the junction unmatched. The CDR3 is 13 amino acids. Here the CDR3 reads CASSRDRPRPQHF. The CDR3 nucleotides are TGTGCCAGCTCCCGGGACAGGCCTAGGCCCCAGCATTTT.

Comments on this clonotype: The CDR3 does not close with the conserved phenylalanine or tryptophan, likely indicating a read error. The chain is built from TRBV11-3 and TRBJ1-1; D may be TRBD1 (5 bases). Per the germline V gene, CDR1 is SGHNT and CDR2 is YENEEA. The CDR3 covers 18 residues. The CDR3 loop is CASSLIGPPGRMNAEAFL. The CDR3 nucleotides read TGTGCCAGCAGCTTAATTGGGCCACCGGGACGGATGAACGCTGAAGCTTTCTTG.

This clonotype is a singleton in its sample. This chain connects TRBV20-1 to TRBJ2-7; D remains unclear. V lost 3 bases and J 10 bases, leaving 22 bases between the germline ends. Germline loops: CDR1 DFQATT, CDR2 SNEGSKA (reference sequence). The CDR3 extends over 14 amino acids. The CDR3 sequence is CSASRLAATGDQYF. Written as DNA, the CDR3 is TGCAGTGCTAGTAGACTGGCGGCTACTGGCGATCAGTACTTC.

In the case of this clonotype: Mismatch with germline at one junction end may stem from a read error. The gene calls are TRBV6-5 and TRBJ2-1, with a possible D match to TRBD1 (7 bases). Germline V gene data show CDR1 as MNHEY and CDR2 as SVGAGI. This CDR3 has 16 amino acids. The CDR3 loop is CVSSYYAGQGVDERFF. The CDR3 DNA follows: TGTGTCAGCAGTTACTATGCGGGGCAGGGGGTAGATGAGCGGTTCTTC.

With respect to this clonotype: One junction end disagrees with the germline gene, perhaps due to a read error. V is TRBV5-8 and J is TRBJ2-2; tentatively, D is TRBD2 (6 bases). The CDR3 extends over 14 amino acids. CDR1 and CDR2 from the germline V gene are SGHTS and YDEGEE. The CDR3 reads CASSQKAGSGELFF. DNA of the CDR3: TGTGCCAGCAGCCAGAAGGCGGGATCCGGGGAACTGTTTTTT.

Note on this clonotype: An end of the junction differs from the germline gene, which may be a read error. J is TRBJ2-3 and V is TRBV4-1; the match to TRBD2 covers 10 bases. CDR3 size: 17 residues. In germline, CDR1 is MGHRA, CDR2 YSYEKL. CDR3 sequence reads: CASSQEGSGRAKYTQYF. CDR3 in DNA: TGTGCCAGCAGCCAAGAAGGGAGCGGGAGGGCCAAATATACGCAGTATTTT.

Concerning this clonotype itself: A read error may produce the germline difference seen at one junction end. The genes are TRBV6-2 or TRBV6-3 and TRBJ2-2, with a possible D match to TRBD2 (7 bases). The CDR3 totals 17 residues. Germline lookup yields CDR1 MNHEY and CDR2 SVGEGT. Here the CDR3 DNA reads TGTACCAGCAGTCCTCCCACAGGGAGGGTGAAGACCGGGGAGCTGTTTTTT. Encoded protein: CTSSPPTGRVKTGELFF.